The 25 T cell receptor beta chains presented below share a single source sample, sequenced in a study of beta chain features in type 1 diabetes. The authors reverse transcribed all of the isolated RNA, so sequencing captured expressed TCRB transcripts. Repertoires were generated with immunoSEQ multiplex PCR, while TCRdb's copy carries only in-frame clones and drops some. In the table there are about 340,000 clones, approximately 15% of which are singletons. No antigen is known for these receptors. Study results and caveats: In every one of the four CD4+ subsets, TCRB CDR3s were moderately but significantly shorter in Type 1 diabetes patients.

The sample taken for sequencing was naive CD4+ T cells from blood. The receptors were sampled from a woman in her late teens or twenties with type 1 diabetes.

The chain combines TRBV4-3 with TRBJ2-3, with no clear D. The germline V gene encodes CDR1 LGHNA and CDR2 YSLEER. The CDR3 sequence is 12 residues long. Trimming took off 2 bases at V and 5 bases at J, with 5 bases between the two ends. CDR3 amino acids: CASSQIGDTQYF. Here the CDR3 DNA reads TGCGCCAGCAGCCAAATCGGAGATACGCAGTATTTT.

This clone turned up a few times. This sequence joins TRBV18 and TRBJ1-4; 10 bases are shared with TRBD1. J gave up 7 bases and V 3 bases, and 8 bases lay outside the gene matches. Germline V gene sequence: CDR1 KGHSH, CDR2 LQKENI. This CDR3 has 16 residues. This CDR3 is CASSPDRGGTGEKLFF. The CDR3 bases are TGTGCCAGCTCACCGGACAGGGGGGGAACTGGTGAAAAACTGTTTTTT.

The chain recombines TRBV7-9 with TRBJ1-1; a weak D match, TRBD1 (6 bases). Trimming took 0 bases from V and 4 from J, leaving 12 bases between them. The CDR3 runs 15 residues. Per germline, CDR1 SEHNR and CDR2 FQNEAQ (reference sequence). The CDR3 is CASSLAGGLSTEAFF. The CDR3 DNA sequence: TGTGCCAGCAGCTTAGCGGGGGGGCTGAGCACTGAAGCTTTCTTT.

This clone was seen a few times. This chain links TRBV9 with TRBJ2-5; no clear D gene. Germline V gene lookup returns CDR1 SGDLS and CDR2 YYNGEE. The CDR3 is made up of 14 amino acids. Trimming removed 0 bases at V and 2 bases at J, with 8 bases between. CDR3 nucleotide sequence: TGTGCCAGCAGCGTAGGCCCAACACAAGAGACCCAGTACTTC. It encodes CASSVGPTQETQYF.

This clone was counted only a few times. CDR3 bases: TGTGCCATCAGTGAGTCGACAGGGGTCTACGAGCAGTACGTC. Protein sequence: CAISESTGVYEQYV. The rearrangement joins TRBV10-3 to TRBJ2-7; 8 bases are a match to TRBD1. J lost 3 bases, V lost 0 bases, and 1 base had no gene match. CDR3 length: 14 residues. In germline, CDR1 is ENHRY, CDR2 SYGVKD.

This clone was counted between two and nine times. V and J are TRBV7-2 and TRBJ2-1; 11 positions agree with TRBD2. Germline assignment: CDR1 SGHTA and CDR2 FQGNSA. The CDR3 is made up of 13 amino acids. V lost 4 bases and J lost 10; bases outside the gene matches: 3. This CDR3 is CASSSLAGGEQFF. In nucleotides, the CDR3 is TGTGCCAGCAGCTCTTTAGCGGGAGGGGAGCAGTTCTTC.

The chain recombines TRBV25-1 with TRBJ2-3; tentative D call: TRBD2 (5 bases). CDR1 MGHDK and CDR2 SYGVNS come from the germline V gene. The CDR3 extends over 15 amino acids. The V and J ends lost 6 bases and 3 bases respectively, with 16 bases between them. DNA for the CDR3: TGTGCCAGCAGGAGGGCGCTGGAAATTACAGATACGCAGTATTTT. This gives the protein CASRRALEITDTQYF.

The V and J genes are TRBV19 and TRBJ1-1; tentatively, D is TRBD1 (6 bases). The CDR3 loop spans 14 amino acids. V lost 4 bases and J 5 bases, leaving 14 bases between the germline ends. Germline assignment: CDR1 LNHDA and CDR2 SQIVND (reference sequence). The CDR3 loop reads CASSRTAFRTEAFF. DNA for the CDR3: TGTGCCAGTAGTAGGACAGCGTTTAGGACTGAAGCTTTCTTT. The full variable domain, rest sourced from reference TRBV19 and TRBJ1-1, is DGGITQSPKYLFRKEGQNVTLSCEQNLNHDAMYWYRQDPGQGLRLIYYSQIVNDFQKGDIAEGYSVSREKKESFPLTVTSAQKNPTAFYLCASSRTAFRTEAFFGQGTRLTVV.

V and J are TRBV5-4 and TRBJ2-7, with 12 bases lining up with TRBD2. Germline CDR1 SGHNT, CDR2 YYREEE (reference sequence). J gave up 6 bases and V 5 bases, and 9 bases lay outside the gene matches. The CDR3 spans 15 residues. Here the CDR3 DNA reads TGTGCCAGCAGTTCGACGACTAGCGGGAGATCCGAGCAGTACTTC. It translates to CASSSTTSGRSEQYF.

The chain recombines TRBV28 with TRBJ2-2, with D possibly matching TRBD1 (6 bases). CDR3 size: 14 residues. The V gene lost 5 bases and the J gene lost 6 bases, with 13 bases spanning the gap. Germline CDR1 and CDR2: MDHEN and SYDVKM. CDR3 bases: TGTGCCAGCAGTCCCGGTGGGGGCTCCGGGGAGCTGTTTTTT. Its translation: CASSPGGGSGELFF. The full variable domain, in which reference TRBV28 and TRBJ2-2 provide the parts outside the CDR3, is DVKVTQSSRYLVKRTGEKVFLECVQDMDHENMFWYRQDPGLGLRLIYFSYDVKMKEKGDIPEGYSVSREKKERFSLILESASTNQTSMYLCASSPGGGSGELFFGEGSRLTVL.

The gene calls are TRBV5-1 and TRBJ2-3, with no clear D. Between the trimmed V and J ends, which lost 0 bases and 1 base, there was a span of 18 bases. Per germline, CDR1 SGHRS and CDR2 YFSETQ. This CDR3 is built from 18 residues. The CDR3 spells CASSLGRFTPAGTDTQYF. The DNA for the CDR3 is TGCGCCAGCAGCTTGGGGCGGTTTACGCCGGCGGGCACAGATACGCAGTATTTT.

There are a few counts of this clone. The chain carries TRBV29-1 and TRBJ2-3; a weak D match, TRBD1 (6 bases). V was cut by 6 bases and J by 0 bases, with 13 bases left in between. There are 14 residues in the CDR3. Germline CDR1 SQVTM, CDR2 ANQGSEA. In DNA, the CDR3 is TGCAGCGTCCTACAGGGATTTAGCACAGATACGCAGTATTTT. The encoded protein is CSVLQGFSTDTQYF.

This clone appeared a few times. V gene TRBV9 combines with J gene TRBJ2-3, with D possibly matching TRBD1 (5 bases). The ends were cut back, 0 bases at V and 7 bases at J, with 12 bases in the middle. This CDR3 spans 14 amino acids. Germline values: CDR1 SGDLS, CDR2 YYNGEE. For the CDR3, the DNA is TGTGCCAGCAGCGTAGGTCAGACAGTAAATACGCAGTATTTT. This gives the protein CASSVGQTVNTQYF.

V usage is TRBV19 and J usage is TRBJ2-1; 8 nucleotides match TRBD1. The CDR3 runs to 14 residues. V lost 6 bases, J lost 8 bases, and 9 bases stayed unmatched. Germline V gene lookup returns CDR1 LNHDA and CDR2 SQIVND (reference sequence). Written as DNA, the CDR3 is TGTGCCAGTAGGGGGACAGGCCTTGGGGATGAGCAGTTCTTC. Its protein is CASRGTGLGDEQFF.

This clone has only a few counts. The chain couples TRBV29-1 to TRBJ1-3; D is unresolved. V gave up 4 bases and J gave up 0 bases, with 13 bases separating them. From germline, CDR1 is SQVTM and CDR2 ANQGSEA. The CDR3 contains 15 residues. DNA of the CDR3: TGCAGCGTTGGGATTTCCCAGGACTCTGGAAACACCATATATTTT. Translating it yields CSVGISQDSGNTIYF.

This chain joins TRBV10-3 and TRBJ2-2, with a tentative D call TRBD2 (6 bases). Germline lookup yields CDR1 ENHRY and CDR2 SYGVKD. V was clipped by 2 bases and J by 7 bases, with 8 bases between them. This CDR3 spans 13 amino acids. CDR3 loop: CAISEAGSGELFF. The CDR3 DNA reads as TGTGCCATCAGTGAGGCCGGGAGCGGGGAGCTGTTTTTT.

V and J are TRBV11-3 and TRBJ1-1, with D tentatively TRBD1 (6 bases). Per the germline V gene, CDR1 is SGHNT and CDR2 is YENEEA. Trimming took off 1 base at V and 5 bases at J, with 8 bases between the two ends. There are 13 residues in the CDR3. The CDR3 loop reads CASSLGGRTEAFF. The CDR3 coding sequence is TGTGCCAGCAGCTTAGGGGGGCGGACTGAAGCTTTCTTT.

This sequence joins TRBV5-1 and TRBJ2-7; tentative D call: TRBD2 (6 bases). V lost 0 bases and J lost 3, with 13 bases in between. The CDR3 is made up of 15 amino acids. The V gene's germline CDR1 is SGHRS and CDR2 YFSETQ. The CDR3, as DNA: TGCGCCAGCAGCTTGGTGGCGGGAACCTACTACGAGCAGTACTTC. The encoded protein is CASSLVAGTYYEQYF.

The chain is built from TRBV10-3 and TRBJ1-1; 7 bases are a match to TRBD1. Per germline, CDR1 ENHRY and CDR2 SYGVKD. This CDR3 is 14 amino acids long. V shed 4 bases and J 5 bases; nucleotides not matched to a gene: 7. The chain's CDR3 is CAISAQGRSTEAFF. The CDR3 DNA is TGTGCCATCAGTGCACAGGGGCGAAGTACTGAAGCTTTCTTT.

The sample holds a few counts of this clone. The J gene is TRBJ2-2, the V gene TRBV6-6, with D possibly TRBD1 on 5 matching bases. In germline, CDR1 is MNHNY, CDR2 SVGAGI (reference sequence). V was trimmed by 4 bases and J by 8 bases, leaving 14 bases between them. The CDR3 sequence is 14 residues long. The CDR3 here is CASSFAQVWGELFF. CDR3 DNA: TGTGCCAGCAGTTTCGCACAGGTTTGGGGGGAGCTGTTTTTT.

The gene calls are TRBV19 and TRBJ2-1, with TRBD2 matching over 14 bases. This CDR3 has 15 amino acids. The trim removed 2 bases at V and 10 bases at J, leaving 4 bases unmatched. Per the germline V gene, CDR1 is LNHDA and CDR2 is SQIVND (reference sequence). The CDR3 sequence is CASSIMTSGRAEQFF. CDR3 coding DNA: TGTGCCAGTAGTATAATGACTAGCGGGAGGGCCGAGCAGTTCTTC.

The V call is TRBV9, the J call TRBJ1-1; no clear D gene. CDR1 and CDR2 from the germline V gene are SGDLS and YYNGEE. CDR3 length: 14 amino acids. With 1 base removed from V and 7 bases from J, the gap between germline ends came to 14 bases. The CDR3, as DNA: TGTGCCAGCAGCGTATCCCCACGAGCTATTGAAGCTTTCTTT. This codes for CASSVSPRAIEAFF.

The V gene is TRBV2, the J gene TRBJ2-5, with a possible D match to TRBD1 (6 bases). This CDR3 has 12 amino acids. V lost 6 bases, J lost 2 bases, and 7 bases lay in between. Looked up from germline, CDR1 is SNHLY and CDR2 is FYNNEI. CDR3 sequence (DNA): TGTGCCAGCAGGGGACAACAAGAGACCCAGTACTTC. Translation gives CASRGQQETQYF.

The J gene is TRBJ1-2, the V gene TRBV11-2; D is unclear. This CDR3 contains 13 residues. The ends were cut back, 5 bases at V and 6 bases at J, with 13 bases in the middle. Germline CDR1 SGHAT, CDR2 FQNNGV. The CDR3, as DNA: TGTGCCAGCAGCCTCGGAGGCGGCGATGGCTACACCTTC. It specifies CASSLGGGDGYTF.

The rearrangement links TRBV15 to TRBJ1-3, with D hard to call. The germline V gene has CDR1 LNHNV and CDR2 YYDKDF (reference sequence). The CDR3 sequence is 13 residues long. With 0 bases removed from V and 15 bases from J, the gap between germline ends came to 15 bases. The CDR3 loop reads CATSRDQLGGGYF. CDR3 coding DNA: TGTGCCACCAGCAGAGATCAACTGGGCGGAGGATATTTT. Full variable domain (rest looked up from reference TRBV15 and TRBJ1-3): DAMVIQNPRYQVTQFGKPVTLSCSQTLNHNVMYWYQQKSSQAPKLLFHYYDKDFNNEADTPDNFQSRRPNTSFCFLDIRSPGLGDTAMYLCATSRDQLGGGYFGEGSWLTVV.